Shown below are 5 T cell receptor beta chains from a single sample sequenced in a study of cytomegalovirus exposure and HLA in healthy donors. Primers for the PCR totalled 60 Vbeta and 13 Jbeta. Sequencing was performed with immunoSEQ multiplex PCR; in TCRdb, only in-frame clones are kept and a portion is missing. The sample includes tens of thousands of clones, roughly three quarters of them seen just once. Sequencing used PBMCs. The receptors were gathered from a woman aged 40 to 50 in good health and CMV-seropositive.

The CDR3 nucleotides read TGTGCCAGCAGCTTAGGGGCAGGGGGGACTGAAGCTTTCTTT. Translating it yields CASSLGAGGTEAFF. V is TRBV7-3 and J is TRBJ1-1, with TRBD1 matching over 7 bases. J was trimmed by 5 bases and V by 2 bases; bases with no gene match: 5. Per the germline V gene, CDR1 is SGHTA and CDR2 is FQGTGA. The CDR3 is made up of 14 amino acids.

The genes are TRBV4-2 and TRBJ1-4, with D uncertain. Germline V gene sequence: CDR1 LGHNA, CDR2 YNFKEQ. CDR3 size: 17 residues. V shed 4 bases and J shed 8 bases, with 23 bases lying between them. The CDR3 sequence: CASSPLSVTLTGEKLFF. CDR3 sequence (DNA): TGTGCCAGCAGCCCCCTGTCGGTGACCTTAACGGGAGAAAAACTGTTTTTT.

This clone was picked up one time. The V and J genes are TRBV30 and TRBJ2-7; 9 bases fit TRBD2. With V trimmed by 2 bases and J by 3 bases, 5 bases remained unmatched. The germline gives CDR1 GTSNPN, CDR2 SVGIG (reference sequence). This CDR3 comprises 14 residues. The CDR3 region has the DNA TGTGCCTGGAGTTTGGGTAGCGGGGGCTACGAGCAGTACTTC. Protein sequence: CAWSLGSGGYEQYF.

This chain uses TRBV7-7 with TRBJ1-6; 10 positions match TRBD1. Germline-derived CDR1 and CDR2 are SSHAT and FNYEAQ (reference sequence). With V trimmed by 10 bases and J by 10 bases, 7 bases remained unmatched. The CDR3 sequence is 13 residues long. The CDR3 region has the DNA TGTGCCAAACCGGGGACAGGGGTCTCACCCCTCCACTTT. As protein: CAKPGTGVSPLHF.

The chain joins TRBV6-5 to TRBJ1-4; tentative D call: TRBD1 (6 bases). Trimming removed 0 bases at V and 4 bases at J, with 12 bases between. This CDR3 comprises 16 residues. In germline, CDR1 is MNHEY, CDR2 SVGAGI. The CDR3 sequence: CASSYSVGTNNEKLFF. The CDR3 DNA sequence: TGTGCCAGCAGTTACTCTGTCGGGACAAATAATGAAAAACTGTTTTTT.